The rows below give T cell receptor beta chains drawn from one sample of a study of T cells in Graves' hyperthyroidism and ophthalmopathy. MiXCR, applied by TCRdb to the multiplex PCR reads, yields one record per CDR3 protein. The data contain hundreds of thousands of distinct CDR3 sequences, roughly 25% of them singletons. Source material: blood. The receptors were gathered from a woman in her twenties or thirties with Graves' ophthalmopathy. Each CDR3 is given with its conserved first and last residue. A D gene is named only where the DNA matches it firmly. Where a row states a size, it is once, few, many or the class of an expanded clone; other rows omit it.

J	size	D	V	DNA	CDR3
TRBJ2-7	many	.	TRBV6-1	TGTGCCAGCAGGTCAGCCTACGAGCAGTACTTC	CASRSAYEQYF
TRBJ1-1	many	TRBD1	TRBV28	TGTGCCAGCAGTACGACAGGGCCCCTTGAAGCTTTCTTT	CASSTTGPLEAFF
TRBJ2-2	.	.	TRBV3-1	TGTGCCAGCAGCCAAGAAAGGAGGGGTGGTGGGGAGCTGTTTTTT	CASSQERRGGGELFF
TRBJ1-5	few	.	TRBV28	TGTGCCAGCAGTAAGGGTTCGGGGAATCAGCCCCAGCATTTT	CASSKGSGNQPQHF
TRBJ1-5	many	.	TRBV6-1	TGTGCCAGCAATGAACGGGAAAGTCAGCCCCAGCATTTT	CASNERESQPQHF
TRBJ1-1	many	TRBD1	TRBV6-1	TGTGCCAGCAGCCCCGGGACAGGTCTTGAAGCTTTCTTT	CASSPGTGLEAFF
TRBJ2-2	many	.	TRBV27	TGTGCCAGCAGCGACATGCAGGCGGTCGGGGAGCTGTTTTTT	CASSDMQAVGELFF
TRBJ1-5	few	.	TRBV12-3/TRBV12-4	TGTGCCAGCAGACCAGGACAGATCAATCAGCCCCAGCATTTT	CASRPGQINQPQHF
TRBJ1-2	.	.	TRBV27	TGTGCCAGCAGTTTCAGGGCTGGGACGGGCTATGGCTACACCTTC	CASSFRAGTGYGYTF
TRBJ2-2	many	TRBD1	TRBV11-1	TGTGCCAGCAGCAACAGGGGAGCGAACACCGGGGAGCTGTTTTTT	CASSNRGANTGELFF
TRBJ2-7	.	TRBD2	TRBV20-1	TGCAGTGCTAGACAGACGGGGGGGGCCATAGGCTACGAGCAGTACTTC	CSARQTGGAIGYEQYF
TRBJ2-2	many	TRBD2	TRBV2	TGTGCCAGCAGACACAGCGGGGGAGACCTCGCGAACACCGGGGAGCTGTTTTTT	CASRHSGGDLANTGELFF
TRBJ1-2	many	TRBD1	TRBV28	TGTGCCAGCAGTTCGACAGGGATCTATGGCTACACCTTC	CASSSTGIYGYTF
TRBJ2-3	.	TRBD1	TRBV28	TGTGCCAGCAGTAACCAGGGACAGCGCACAGATACGCAGTATTTT	CASSNQGQRTDTQYF
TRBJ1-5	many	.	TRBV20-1	TGCAGTGCTAGTCGGGGAGAAGATCAGCCCCAGCATTTT	CSASRGEDQPQHF
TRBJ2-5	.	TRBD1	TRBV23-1	TGCGCCAGCAGTCAGCCAATTTCATTTTATCGGACAGGGGGCCCACAAGAGACCCAGTACTTC	CASSQPISFYRTGGPQETQYF
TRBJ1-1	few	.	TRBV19	TGTGCCAGTAAATCAGTGGGGACCTCCGGGGGTGAAGCTTTCTTT	CASKSVGTSGGEAFF
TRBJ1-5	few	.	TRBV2	TGTGCCAGCAGTGAGACGTGGATAAATCAGCCCCAGCATTTT	CASSETWINQPQHF
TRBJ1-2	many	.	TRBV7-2	TGTGCCAGCAGCTTAGCGTCCAGGGTGTATGGCTACACCTTC	CASSLASRVYGYTF
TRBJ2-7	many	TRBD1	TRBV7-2	TGTGCCAGCAGCTTAGGGCCCTACAGGGGTCTTAACTCCTACGAGCAGTACTTC	CASSLGPYRGLNSYEQYF
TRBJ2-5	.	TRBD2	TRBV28	TGTGCCAGCAGTTTAAATAGCGGGGGGGCCTCAGAGACCCAGTACTTC	CASSLNSGGASETQYF
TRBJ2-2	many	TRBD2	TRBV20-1	TGCAGTGCTAGCCCCACTAGCGGGGGGTGGGGCGGGGAGCTGTTTTTT	CSASPTSGGWGGELFF
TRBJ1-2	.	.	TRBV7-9	TGTGCCAGCAGCTTACCCGGAGGGGGGGGCTACACCTTC	CASSLPGGGGYTF
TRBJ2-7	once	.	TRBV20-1	TGCAGTGCCACGGGACTGATTCGGGACGAGCAGTACTTC	CSATGLIRDEQYF
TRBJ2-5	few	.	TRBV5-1	TGCGCCAGCAGGGCCCGAGGGGGTTACCAAGAGACCCAGTACTTC	CASRARGGYQETQYF
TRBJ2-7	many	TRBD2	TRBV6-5	TGTGCCAGCGGACGGACTAGCGGGGGTCCCTACGAGCAGTACTTC	CASGRTSGGPYEQYF
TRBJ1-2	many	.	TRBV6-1	TGTGCCAGCAGGACAGACCCTAACTATGGCTACACCTTC	CASRTDPNYGYTF
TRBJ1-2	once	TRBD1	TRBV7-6	TGTGCCAGCAGCCTGGGACAGGGGGTTGTCTATGGCTACACCTTC	CASSLGQGVVYGYTF
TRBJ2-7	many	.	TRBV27	TGTGCCAGCAGTTTAGGGCACTCTGCCTACGAGCAGTACTTC	CASSLGHSAYEQYF
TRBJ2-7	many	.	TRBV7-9	TGTGCCAGCAGCCGACAGGAGATCTACGAGCAGTACTTC	CASSRQEIYEQYF